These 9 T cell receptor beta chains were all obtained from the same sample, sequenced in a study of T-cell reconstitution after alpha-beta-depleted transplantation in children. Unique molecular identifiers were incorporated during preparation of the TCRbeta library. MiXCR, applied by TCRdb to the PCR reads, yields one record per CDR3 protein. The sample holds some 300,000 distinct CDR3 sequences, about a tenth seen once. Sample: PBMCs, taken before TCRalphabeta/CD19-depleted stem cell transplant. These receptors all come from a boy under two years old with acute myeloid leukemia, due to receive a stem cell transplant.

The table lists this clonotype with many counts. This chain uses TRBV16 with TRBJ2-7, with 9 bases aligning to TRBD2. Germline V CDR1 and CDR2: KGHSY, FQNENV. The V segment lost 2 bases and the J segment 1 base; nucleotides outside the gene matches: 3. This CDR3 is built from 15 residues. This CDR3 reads CASSQTLAGSYEQYF. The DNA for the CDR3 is TGTGCCAGCAGCCAAACGCTAGCGGGGTCCTACGAGCAGTACTTC.

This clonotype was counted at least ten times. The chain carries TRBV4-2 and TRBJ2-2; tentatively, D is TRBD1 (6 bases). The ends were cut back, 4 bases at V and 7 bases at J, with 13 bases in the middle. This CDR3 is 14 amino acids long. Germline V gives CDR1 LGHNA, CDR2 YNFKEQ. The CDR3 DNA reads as TGTGCCAGCAGCCTAGTTACAGGGAACGGGGAGCTGTTTTTT. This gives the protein CASSLVTGNGELFF.

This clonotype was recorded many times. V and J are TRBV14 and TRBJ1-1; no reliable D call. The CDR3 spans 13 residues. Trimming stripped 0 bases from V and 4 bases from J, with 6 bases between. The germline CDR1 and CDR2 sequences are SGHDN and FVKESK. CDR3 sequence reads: CASSQDRSTEAFF. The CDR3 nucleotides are TGTGCCAGCAGCCAAGATAGGAGCACTGAAGCTTTCTTT. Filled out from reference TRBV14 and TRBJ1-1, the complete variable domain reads EAGVTQFPSHSVIEKGQTVTLRCDPISGHDNLYWYRRVMGKEIKFLLHFVKESKQDESGMPNNRFLAERTGGTYSTLKVQPAELEDSGVYFCASSQDRSTEAFFGQGTRLTVV.

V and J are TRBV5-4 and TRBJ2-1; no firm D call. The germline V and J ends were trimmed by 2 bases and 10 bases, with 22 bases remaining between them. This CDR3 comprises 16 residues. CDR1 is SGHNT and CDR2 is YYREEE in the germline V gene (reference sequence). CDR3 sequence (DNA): TGTGCCAGCAGCTTCGAGCCCCGCCCAACAACGCGGGAGCAGTTCTTC. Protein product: CASSFEPRPTTREQFF. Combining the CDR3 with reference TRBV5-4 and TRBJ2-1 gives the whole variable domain ETGVTQSPTHLIKTRGQQVTLRCSSQSGHNTVSWYQQALGQGPQFIFQYYREEENGRGNFPPRFSGLQFPNYSSELNVNALELDDSALYLCASSFEPRPTTREQFFGPGTRLTVL.

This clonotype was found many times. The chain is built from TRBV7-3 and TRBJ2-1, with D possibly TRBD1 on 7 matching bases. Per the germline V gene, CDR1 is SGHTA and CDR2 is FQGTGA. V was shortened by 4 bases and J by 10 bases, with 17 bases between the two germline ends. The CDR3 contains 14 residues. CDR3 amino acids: CASSSGSGGGEQFF. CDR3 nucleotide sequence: TGTGCCAGCAGCTCGGGGAGCGGAGGGGGCGAGCAGTTCTTC.

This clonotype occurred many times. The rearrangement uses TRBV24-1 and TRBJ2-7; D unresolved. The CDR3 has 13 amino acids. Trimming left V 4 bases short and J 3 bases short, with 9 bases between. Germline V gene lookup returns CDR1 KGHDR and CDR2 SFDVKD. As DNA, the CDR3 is TGTGCCACCAGTGAAACCGGAGACTACGAGCAGTACTTC. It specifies CATSETGDYEQYF.

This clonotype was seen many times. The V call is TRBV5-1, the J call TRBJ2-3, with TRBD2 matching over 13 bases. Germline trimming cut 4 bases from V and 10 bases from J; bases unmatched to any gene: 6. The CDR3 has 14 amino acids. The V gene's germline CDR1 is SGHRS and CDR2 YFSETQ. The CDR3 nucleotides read TGCGCCAGCAGCCAGCGACTAGCGGGGGGATCGCAGTATTTT. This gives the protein CASSQRLAGGSQYF. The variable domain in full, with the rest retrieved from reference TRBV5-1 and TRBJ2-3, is KAGVTQTPRYLIKTRGQQVTLSCSPISGHRSVSWYQQTPGQGLQFLFEYFSETQRNKGNFPGRFSGRQFSNSRSEMNVSTLELGDSALYLCASSQRLAGGSQYFGPGTRLTVL.

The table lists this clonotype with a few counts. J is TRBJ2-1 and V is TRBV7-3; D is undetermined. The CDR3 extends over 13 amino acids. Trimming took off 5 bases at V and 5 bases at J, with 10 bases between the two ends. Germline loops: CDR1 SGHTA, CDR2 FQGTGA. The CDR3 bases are TGTGCCAGCAGCCCAGCAGGTAACAATGAGCAGTTCTTC. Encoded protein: CASSPAGNNEQFF. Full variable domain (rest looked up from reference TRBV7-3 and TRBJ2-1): GAGVSQTPSNKVTEKGKYVELRCDPISGHTALYWYRQSLGQGPEFLIYFQGTGAADDSGLPNDRFFAVRPEGSVSTLKIQRTERGDSAVYLCASSPAGNNEQFFGPGTRLTVL.

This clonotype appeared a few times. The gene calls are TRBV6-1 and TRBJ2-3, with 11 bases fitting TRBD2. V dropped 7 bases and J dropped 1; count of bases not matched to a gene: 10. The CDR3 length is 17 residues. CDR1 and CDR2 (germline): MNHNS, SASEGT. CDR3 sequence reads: CASNAPGTSGRTDTQYF. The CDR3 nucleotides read TGTGCCAGCAACGCCCCGGGGACTAGCGGACGCACAGATACGCAGTATTTT.